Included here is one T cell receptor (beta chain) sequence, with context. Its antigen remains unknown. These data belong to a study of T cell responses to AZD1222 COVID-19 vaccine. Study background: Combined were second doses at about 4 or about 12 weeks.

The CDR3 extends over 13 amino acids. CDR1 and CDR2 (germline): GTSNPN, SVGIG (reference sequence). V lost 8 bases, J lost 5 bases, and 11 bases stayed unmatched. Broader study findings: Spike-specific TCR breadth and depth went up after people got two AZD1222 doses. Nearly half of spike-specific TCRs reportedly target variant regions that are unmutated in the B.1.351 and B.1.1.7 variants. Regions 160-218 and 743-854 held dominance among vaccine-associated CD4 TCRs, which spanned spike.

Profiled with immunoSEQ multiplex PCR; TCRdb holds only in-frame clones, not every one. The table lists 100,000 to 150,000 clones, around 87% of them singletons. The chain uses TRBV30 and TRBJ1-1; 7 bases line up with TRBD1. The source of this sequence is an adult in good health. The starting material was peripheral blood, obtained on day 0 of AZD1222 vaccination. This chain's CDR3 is CAHRTGLGTEAFF. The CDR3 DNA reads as TGTGCCCATCGGACAGGCCTGGGAACTGAAGCTTTCTTT.